The 21 T cell receptor beta chains given below trace back to one sample, sequenced in a study of cytomegalovirus exposure and HLA in healthy donors. PCR employed 60 Vbeta and 13 Jbeta primers. Sequencing was performed with immunoSEQ multiplex PCR; in TCRdb, only in-frame clones are kept and a portion is missing. The top ten clones hold approximately 11% of a sample with 100,000 to 150,000 clones, around 80% of them seen once. Sequencing input: PBMCs. These TCRs come from a man under 40 in good health and CMV-seropositive.

The genes are TRBV30 and TRBJ1-2; 12 bases map to TRBD1. CDR3 length: 16 residues. V shed 4 bases, J shed 7 bases, and the junction held 13 bases outside the gene matches. Germline V lookup: CDR1 GTSNPN, CDR2 SVGIG (reference sequence). CDR3 bases: TGTGCCTGGATTGGAAAGGGACAGGGGGCTTATGGTGGCTACACCTTC. Amino acid sequence: CAWIGKGQGAYGGYTF.

In DNA form, the CDR3 reads TGTGCCAGCAGATCTGAGATCTCGGGGAATCAGCCCCAGCATTTT. Protein product: CASRSEISGNQPQHF. The V call is TRBV2, the J call TRBJ1-5; no definite D call. Germline CDR1 is SNHLY and CDR2 is FYNNEI. The germline V and J ends were trimmed by 6 bases and 4 bases, with 16 bases remaining between them. The CDR3 spans 15 residues. Full variable domain (missing parts from reference TRBV2 and TRBJ1-5): EPEVTQTPSHQVTQMGQEVILRCVPISNHLYFYWYRQILGQKVEFLVSFYNNEISEKSEIFDDQFSVERPDGSNFTLKIRSTKLEDSAMYFCASRSEISGNQPQHFGDGTRLSIL.

The chain recombines TRBV15 with TRBJ1-5; D remains unclear. Germline V gene data show CDR1 as LNHNV and CDR2 as YYDKDF (reference sequence). V lost 5 bases and J 0 bases, leaving 5 bases between the germline ends. CDR3 length: 13 residues. CDR3 in DNA: TGTGCCACCAGCGGCAATAGCAATCAGCCCCAGCATTTT. Protein product: CATSGNSNQPQHF.

This clone was detected only a few times. This chain links TRBV14 with TRBJ1-1; D is ambiguous. V dropped 0 bases and J dropped 4 bases, with 12 bases sitting between them. Germline V gives CDR1 SGHDN, CDR2 FVKESK. The CDR3 totals 15 residues. The CDR3 nucleotides are TGTGCCAGCAGCCAAGATACTCCCATTGGCACTGAAGCTTTCTTT. Amino acids: CASSQDTPIGTEAFF.

The V gene is TRBV5-4, the J gene TRBJ2-7; D is ambiguous. The CDR3 loop spans 11 amino acids. Germline CDR1 and CDR2: SGHNT and YYREEE (reference sequence). Trimming removed 4 bases at V and 5 bases at J, with 7 bases between. CDR3 nucleotide sequence: TGTGCCAGCAGCACTTCCCACGAGCAGTACTTC. Translated, it gives CASSTSHEQYF. Combining the CDR3 with reference TRBV5-4 and TRBJ2-7 gives the whole variable domain ETGVTQSPTHLIKTRGQQVTLRCSSQSGHNTVSWYQQALGQGPQFIFQYYREEENGRGNFPPRFSGLQFPNYSSELNVNALELDDSALYLCASSTSHEQYFGPGTRLTVT.

The chain employs TRBV30 and TRBJ2-7; D is ambiguous. Trimming stripped 5 bases from V and 0 bases from J, with 5 bases between. The CDR3 has 11 residues. The germline V gene has CDR1 GTSNPN and CDR2 SVGIG (reference sequence). Here the CDR3 reads CAWEVSYEQYF. For the CDR3, the DNA is TGTGCCTGGGAGGTCTCCTACGAGCAGTACTTC.

CDR3 DNA: TGTGCCAGGGATCCGAGGGGGCTTAAAAACGAGCAGTACTTC. This gives the protein CARDPRGLKNEQYF. V usage is TRBV7-2 and J usage is TRBJ2-7, with 7 bases identical to TRBD1. This CDR3 contains 14 residues. Germline-derived CDR1 and CDR2 are SGHTA and FQGNSA. The junction had 13 bases not matched to a gene; V was cut back by 9 bases and J by 5 bases.

This clone was counted between two and nine times. The chain has TRBV5-5 and TRBJ2-2; 7 bases are a match to TRBD2. J was trimmed by 7 bases and V by 2 bases; bases with no gene match: 8. Germline loops: CDR1 SGHKS, CDR2 YYEKEE (reference sequence). The CDR3 runs to 15 residues. The CDR3 sequence is CASSFSAPGGGELFF. In DNA, the CDR3 is TGTGCCAGCAGCTTTTCGGCCCCGGGAGGCGGGGAGCTGTTTTTT.

The chain has TRBV5-1 and TRBJ2-1, with TRBD1 identical over 7 bases. The CDR3 sequence is 13 residues long. J was trimmed by 5 bases and V by 4 bases; bases with no gene match: 3. Germline CDR1 reads SGHRS; CDR2 reads YFSETQ. The CDR3 reads CASSAQGDNEQFF. DNA of the CDR3: TGCGCCAGCAGCGCGCAGGGGGACAATGAGCAGTTCTTC.

The V call is TRBV27, the J call TRBJ2-2, with D unresolved. This CDR3 is built from 16 residues. Trimming removed 2 bases at V and 1 base at J, with 11 bases between. CDR1 and CDR2 (germline): MNHEY, SMNVEV (reference sequence). CDR3 in DNA: TGTGCCAGCAGTTTACCACCTCTAGGGAACACCGGGGAGCTGTTTTTT. Translation gives CASSLPPLGNTGELFF.

The chain joins TRBV7-6 to TRBJ2-3, with 8 bases matching TRBD2. V was clipped by 3 bases and J by 3 bases; unmatched bases: 11. The CDR3 spans 17 residues. Germline values: CDR1 SGHVS, CDR2 FNYEAQ. This CDR3 is CASSFGGGGSLTDTQYF. CDR3 nucleotide sequence: TGTGCCAGCAGCTTCGGGGGGGGCGGGAGCCTTACAGATACGCAGTATTTT.

This clone was recorded once. V gene TRBV5-5 combines with J gene TRBJ1-4, with TRBD1 as a possible D gene (6 bases). Trimming removed 5 bases at V and 0 bases at J, with 23 bases between. Germline V CDR1 and CDR2: SGHKS, YYEKEE (reference sequence). The CDR3 spans 19 residues. CDR3 DNA: TGTGCCAGCAGACGCAGACCAGGGGAAAATCTTGCAACTAATGAAAAACTGTTTTTT. It specifies CASRRRPGENLATNEKLFF.

The chain combines TRBV27 with TRBJ1-2; TRBD1 agrees at 9 bases. The germline V gene encodes CDR1 MNHEY and CDR2 SMNVEV (reference sequence). This CDR3 is built from 14 residues. V trimming: 6 bases; J trimming: 4 bases; junction bases outside the gene matches: 6. The chain's CDR3 is CASSQTGGAYGYTF. CDR3 coding DNA: TGTGCCAGCAGCCAAACAGGGGGCGCCTATGGCTACACCTTC.

The rearrangement links TRBV29-1 to TRBJ2-3; the match to TRBD2 covers 7 bases. V shed 5 bases, J shed 0 bases, and the junction held 8 bases outside the gene matches. This CDR3 is 15 amino acids long. Looked up from germline, CDR1 is SQVTM and CDR2 is ANQGSEA. CDR3 sequence (DNA): TGCAGCGTTCTTCGGGGAGCGGGGAGCACAGATACGCAGTATTTT. Its protein product is CSVLRGAGSTDTQYF.

The rearrangement links TRBV28 to TRBJ2-1; 7 bases line up with TRBD2. V trimming: 1 base; J trimming: 2 bases; junction bases outside the gene matches: 8. The CDR3 is 17 amino acids. CDR1 MDHEN and CDR2 SYDVKM come from the germline V gene. CDR3: CASSLSPPSGPYNEQFF. The CDR3 DNA follows: TGTGCCAGCAGTTTATCGCCCCCTAGCGGCCCCTACAATGAGCAGTTCTTC.

V usage is TRBV6-5 and J usage is TRBJ1-1; D call uncertain. The CDR3 totals 13 residues. Germline V gene lookup returns CDR1 MNHEY and CDR2 SVGAGI. The V end was cut by 7 bases, the J end by 1 base, with 10 bases between. CDR3 coding DNA: TGTGCCAGCACCAGAATCGAGAACACTGAAGCTTTCTTT. It codes for CASTRIENTEAFF.

V and J are TRBV4-1 and TRBJ2-5, with 8 bases matching TRBD2. This CDR3 has 16 residues. Germline CDR1 is MGHRA and CDR2 is YSYEKL. Trimming cost V 3 bases and J 5 bases; bases outside gene matches: 11. For the CDR3, the DNA is TGCGCCAGCAGCCACACCTCCGGGGGGGCTCGGGAGACCCAGTACTTC. Its protein product is CASSHTSGGARETQYF.

On this clone itself: The junction shows a germline mismatch at one end, possibly a read error. The chain couples TRBV18 to TRBJ2-7; TRBD2 matches at 10 bases. Germline V gives CDR1 KGHSH, CDR2 LQKENI. The CDR3 length is 15 residues. The CDR3 bases are TGTGCCAGCCCACCCGGACTAGCGGTTCGTTACGAGCAGTACTTC. It codes for CASPPGLAVRYEQYF.

The V and J genes are TRBV2 and TRBJ2-7; 14 bases align to TRBD2. This CDR3 spans 16 amino acids. CDR1 is SNHLY, CDR2 FYNNEI, per germline. Trimming took 5 bases from V and 7 from J; bases not matched to a gene: 10. CDR3 DNA: TGTGCCAGCAGTTCCCTGACTAGCGGGGGGGTGGTGGAGCAGTACTTC. Amino acids: CASSSLTSGGVVEQYF.

This chain joins TRBV28 and TRBJ1-1; TRBD1 is a possible D gene (5 bases). Trimming left V 0 bases short and J 6 bases short, with 14 bases between. Germline CDR1 is MDHEN and CDR2 is SYDVKM. This CDR3 contains 15 residues. CDR3: CASSLWAGRDPEAFF. In DNA, the CDR3 is TGTGCCAGCAGTTTATGGGCAGGGCGGGACCCTGAAGCTTTCTTT.

In its sample, this clone was seen a few times. J is TRBJ2-1 and V is TRBV11-2; 8 nucleotides agree with TRBD2. After removal of 5 bases from V and 7 bases from J, the junction contained 10 bases not matched to a gene. The length of the CDR3 is 15 residues. Looked up from germline, CDR1 is SGHAT and CDR2 is FQNNGV. The CDR3 here is CASSPSGSAGNEQFF. CDR3 nucleotides: TGTGCCAGCAGCCCCAGCGGGAGCGCGGGGAATGAGCAGTTCTTC.